The source of this TCR beta chain is a study of T cell responses to AZD1222 COVID-19 vaccine. Study outcomes and limitations: Along spike, vaccine-associated CD4 TCRs were found throughout, with dominance at 160-218 and 743-854. Two doses of AZD1222 preceded a rise in Spike-specific TCR breadth and depth. Only five or six individuals given AZD1222 were seropositive at baseline.

To note about this clone: What it recognizes is unknown.

The germline V gene encodes CDR1 MNHEY and CDR2 SVGAGI. The germline V and J ends were trimmed by 2 bases and 6 bases, with 10 bases remaining between them. CDR3 length equals 13 residues. The repertoire was sequenced with immunoSEQ multiplex PCR; TCRdb's copy has only in-frame clones and lacks some. The table lists about 120,000 clones, around 87% of them singletons. This chain connects TRBV6-5 to TRBJ1-2; D is unclear. This TCR came from an adult who received the AZD1222 COVID-19 vaccine. Sequencing used peripheral blood, obtained 28 days after the second AZD1222 dose. The CDR3 here is CASSYGGLNGYTF. The CDR3 DNA is TGTGCCAGCAGTTACGGAGGCCTAAATGGCTACACCTTC.